The rows below give T cell receptor beta chains drawn from one sample of a study of control samples from healthy donors and cancer patients. Sequencing used immunoSEQ multiplex PCR; TCRdb keeps in-frame clones, though not all of them. This sample carries 75,000 to 100,000 clones, roughly 92% of them seen once, and the ten largest clones take around 3%. Sequencing used blood. The source is a human donor in good health. The donor label of this sample is uncertain. Both conserved end residues are part of each CDR3. The D gene is left open where the match is weak. Not all rows give a size; the values are once, few, many and, for expanded clones, a class.

V	size	D	J	DNA	CDR3
TRBV28	-	TRBD1	TRBJ1-5	TGTGCCAGCAGTTTAGACTCAGGGGGAAATCAGCCCCAGCATTTT	CASSLDSGGNQPQHF
TRBV6-1	-	-	TRBJ1-1	TGTGCCAGCAGTGAACCCGGGACCAGGGAAGCTTTCTTT	CASSEPGTREAFF
TRBV9	-	TRBD1	TRBJ2-7	TGTGCCAGCAGCGTAACTGTGGACAGGCCAGCTTACGAGCAGTACTTC	CASSVTVDRPAYEQYF
TRBV29-1	-	TRBD2	TRBJ2-5	TGCAGCGTTGAACTCGGGGGGTTGCACCAAGAGACCCAGTACTTC	CSVELGGLHQETQYF
TRBV5-4	-	TRBD2	TRBJ2-3	TGTGCCAGCCATCAGGGCGGGGGGGTAGGCACAGATACGCAGTATTTT	CASHQGGGVGTDTQYF
TRBV6-5	-	TRBD2	TRBJ2-4	TGTGCCAGCAGTTACGGCGGGGGGCCCCAAAACATTCAGTACTTC	CASSYGGGPQNIQYF
TRBV11-2	-	-	TRBJ1-5	TGTGCCAGCAGCTTCCGCGACGACCAGCCCCAGCATTTT	CASSFRDDQPQHF
TRBV6-2/TRBV6-3	-	TRBD1	TRBJ1-2	TGTGCCAGCAGTTACTCGGATTATCGGAGGGACAGAAATAACTATGGCTACACCTTC	CASSYSDYRRDRNNYGYTF
TRBV19	few	TRBD2	TRBJ2-3	TGTGCCAGTAGTATCAGAAGCGGGGGCACAGATACGCAGTATTTT	CASSIRSGGTDTQYF
TRBV5-1	-	-	TRBJ1-1	TGCGCCAGCAGCGGGGGGCCTTGGCAAGAAAGGACTGAAGCTTTCTTT	CASSGGPWQERTEAFF
TRBV7-2	-	-	TRBJ2-1	TGTGCCAGCAGCTTAAAGTCTGGTCCGGGAAGTGAGCAGTTCTTC	CASSLKSGPGSEQFF
TRBV11-2	-	-	TRBJ2-1	TGTGCCAGCAGCCAGCACGGCCTGGGCGTAGCGAATGAGCAGTTCTTC	CASSQHGLGVANEQFF
TRBV4-3	-	-	TRBJ1-1	TGCGCCAGCAGCCAAGATGCGAACACTGAAGCTTTCTTT	CASSQDANTEAFF
TRBV3-1/TRBV3-2	-	-	TRBJ1-6	TGTGCCAGCAGCCAAGAGTATTCACCCCTCCACTTT	CASSQEYSPLHF
TRBV30	-	TRBD1	TRBJ1-1	TGTGCCTGGAGTGTAAAGGGACAGGCGAACACTGAAGCTTTCTTT	CAWSVKGQANTEAFF
TRBV6-5	-	TRBD2	TRBJ2-2	TGTGCCATCTCTAGCGGGGGCCCGCGGACCGGGGAGCTGTTTTTT	CAISSGGPRTGELFF
TRBV5-1	-	-	TRBJ2-5	TGCGCCAGCAGCTTGAATCAAGAGACCCAGTACTTC	CASSLNQETQYF
TRBV27	-	-	TRBJ1-2	TGTGCCAGCAGCTCCGGCGACCTGAGCTATGGCTACACCTTC	CASSSGDLSYGYTF
TRBV5-1	-	-	TRBJ2-3	TGCGCCAGCAGAGTCAGGGGTTCCTCCGATACGCAGTATTTT	CASRVRGSSDTQYF
TRBV5-6	-	TRBD1	TRBJ1-2	TGTGCCAGCAGCTTGGCGGGACAGCTCTATGGCTACACCTTC	CASSLAGQLYGYTF
TRBV5-6	-	-	TRBJ1-2	TGTGCCAGCAGCTCGATGGGAAGGGGGAGACTAAACTATGGCTACACCTTC	CASSSMGRGRLNYGYTF
TRBV30	-	-	TRBJ2-2	TGTGCCTGGGCCCTCGGACCCGGGGAGCTGTTTTTT	CAWALGPGELFF
TRBV5-5	-	TRBD1	TRBJ1-1	TGTGCCAGCAGCTGGGGTACCGGGACAGGGGTGTGGACTGAAGCTTTCTTT	CASSWGTGTGVWTEAFF
TRBV19	once	TRBD1	TRBJ1-4	TGTGCCAGTAGTCCGGGACAGGGTATGGAAAAACTGTTTTTT	CASSPGQGMEKLFF
TRBV3-1/TRBV3-2	-	-	TRBJ2-1	TGTGCCAGCAGCCAAAAAAGGACGCCGATCAATGAGCAGTTCTTC	CASSQKRTPINEQFF
TRBV6-6	-	TRBD2	TRBJ2-1	TGTGCCAGCAGCCGGTCGGGGGGTAGATCGGATGAGCAGTTCTTC	CASSRSGGRSDEQFF
TRBV24-1	-	TRBD1	TRBJ1-2	TGTGCCACCAGTGATGATACAGGGGATGGCTACACCTTC	CATSDDTGDGYTF
TRBV19	-	TRBD1	TRBJ1-4	TGTGCCAGTAGTAAACCCGGGACAGGGAGCGGAAAACTGTTTTTT	CASSKPGTGSGKLFF
TRBV9	once	TRBD1	TRBJ1-1	TGTGCCAGCAGCGTAGTGACAGGGGTTTTGGGCACTGAAGCTTTCTTT	CASSVVTGVLGTEAFF
TRBV9	-	-	TRBJ1-3	TGTGCCAGCTCCGGCGGGGGACGCTCTGGAAACACCATATATTTT	CASSGGGRSGNTIYF
TRBV19	-	-	TRBJ1-5	TGTGCCAGTAGCCCTTATAGGTCGCTTAGCAATCAGCCCCAGCATTTT	CASSPYRSLSNQPQHF
TRBV2	-	-	TRBJ2-2	TGTGCCAGCCGTCCTACAGGAGCGAACACCGGGGAGCTGTTTTTT	CASRPTGANTGELFF
TRBV9	-	-	TRBJ1-1	TGTGCCAGCAGCCCACGGGGAGGGGGTGGATTAAAGAACACTGAAGCTTTCTTT	CASSPRGGGGLKNTEAFF
TRBV11-3	-	-	TRBJ2-2	TGTGCCAGCAGCTCAAACGGGGGAACCACCGGGGAGCTGTTTTTT	CASSSNGGTTGELFF
TRBV11-2	-	-	TRBJ2-5	TGTGCCAGCAGCTTAGATCCGGGCCAGCAAGAGACCCAGTACTTC	CASSLDPGQQETQYF
TRBV6-4	-	-	TRBJ2-2	TGTGCCAGCAGCCAACTAGGGAACGGGGAGCTGTTTTTT	CASSQLGNGELFF
TRBV6-5	-	-	TRBJ2-7	TGTGCCAGCAGTTACTTTGGGGGGGCAGGCTACGAGCAGTACTTC	CASSYFGGAGYEQYF
TRBV7-2	-	-	TRBJ1-3	TGTGCCAGCAGCTTTAGGCGTCGAGACACCATATATTTT	CASSFRRRDTIYF